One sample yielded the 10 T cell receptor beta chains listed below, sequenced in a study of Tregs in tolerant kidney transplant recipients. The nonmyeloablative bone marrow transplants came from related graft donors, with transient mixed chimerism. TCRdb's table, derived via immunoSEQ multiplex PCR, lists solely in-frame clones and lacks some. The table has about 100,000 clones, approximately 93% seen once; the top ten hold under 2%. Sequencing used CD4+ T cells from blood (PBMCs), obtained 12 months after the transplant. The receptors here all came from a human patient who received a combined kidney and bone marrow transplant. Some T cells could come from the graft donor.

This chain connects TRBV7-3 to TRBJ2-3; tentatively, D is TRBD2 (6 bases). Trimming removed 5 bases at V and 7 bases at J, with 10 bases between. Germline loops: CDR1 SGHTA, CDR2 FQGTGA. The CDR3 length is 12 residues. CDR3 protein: CASSRDSHTQYF. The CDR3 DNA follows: TGTGCCAGCAGCCGGGACTCCCATACGCAGTATTTT.

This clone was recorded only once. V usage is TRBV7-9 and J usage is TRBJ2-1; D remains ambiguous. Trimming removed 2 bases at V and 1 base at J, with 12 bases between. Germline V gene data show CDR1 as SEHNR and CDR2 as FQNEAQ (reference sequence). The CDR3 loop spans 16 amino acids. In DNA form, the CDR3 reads TGTGCCAGCAGCTTAATGACTGGTCATTCCTACAATGAGCAGTTCTTC. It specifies CASSLMTGHSYNEQFF.

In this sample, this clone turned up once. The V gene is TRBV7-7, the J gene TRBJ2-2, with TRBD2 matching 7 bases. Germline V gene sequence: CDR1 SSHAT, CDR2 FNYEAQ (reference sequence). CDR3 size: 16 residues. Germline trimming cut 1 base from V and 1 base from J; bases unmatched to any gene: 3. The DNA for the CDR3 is TGTGCCAGCAGCTTAGAGCTAGCGGTGAACACCGGGGAGCTGTTTTTT. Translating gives CASSLELAVNTGELFF.

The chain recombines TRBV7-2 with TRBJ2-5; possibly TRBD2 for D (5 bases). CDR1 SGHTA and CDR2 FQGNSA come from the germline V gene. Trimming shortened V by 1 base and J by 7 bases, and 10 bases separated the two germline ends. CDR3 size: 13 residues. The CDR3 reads CASSLEGEGTQYF. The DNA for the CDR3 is TGTGCCAGCAGCTTAGAGGGTGAGGGGACCCAGTACTTC.

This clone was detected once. As DNA, the CDR3 is TGTGCCAGCAGCTACAGGGGCTTACGAAACACCATATATTTT. Translation: CASSYRGLRNTIYF. The chain combines TRBV11-3 with TRBJ1-3; 7 bases map to TRBD1. Germline V gene lookup returns CDR1 SGHNT and CDR2 YENEEA. J was trimmed by 5 bases and V by 4 bases; bases with no gene match: 5. CDR3 size: 14 residues.

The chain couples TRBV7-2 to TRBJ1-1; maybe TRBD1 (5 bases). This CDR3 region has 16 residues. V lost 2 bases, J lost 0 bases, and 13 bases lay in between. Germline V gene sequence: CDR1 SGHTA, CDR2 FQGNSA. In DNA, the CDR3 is TGTGCCAGCAGCTTAAGGACACATTTAATGAACACTGAAGCTTTCTTT. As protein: CASSLRTHLMNTEAFF.

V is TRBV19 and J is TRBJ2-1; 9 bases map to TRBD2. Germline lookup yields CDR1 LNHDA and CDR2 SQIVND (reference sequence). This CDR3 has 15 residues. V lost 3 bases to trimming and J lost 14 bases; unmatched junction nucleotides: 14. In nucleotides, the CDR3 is TGTGCCAGTAGTATTCGGGCTAGCGGGAACGACGGCGAGTTCTTC. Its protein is CASSIRASGNDGEFF.

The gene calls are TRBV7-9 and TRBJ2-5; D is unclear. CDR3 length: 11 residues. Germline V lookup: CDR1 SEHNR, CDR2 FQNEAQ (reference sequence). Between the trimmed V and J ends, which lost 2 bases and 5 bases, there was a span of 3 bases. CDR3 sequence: CASSLQETQYF. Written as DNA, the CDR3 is TGTGCCAGCAGCTTACAGGAGACCCAGTACTTC.

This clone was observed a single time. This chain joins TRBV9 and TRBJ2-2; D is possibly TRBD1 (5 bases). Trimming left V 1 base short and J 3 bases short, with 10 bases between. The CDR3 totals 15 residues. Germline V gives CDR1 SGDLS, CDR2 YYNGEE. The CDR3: CASSVLDRDTGELFF. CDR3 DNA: TGTGCCAGCAGCGTATTAGACAGAGACACCGGGGAGCTGTTTTTT.

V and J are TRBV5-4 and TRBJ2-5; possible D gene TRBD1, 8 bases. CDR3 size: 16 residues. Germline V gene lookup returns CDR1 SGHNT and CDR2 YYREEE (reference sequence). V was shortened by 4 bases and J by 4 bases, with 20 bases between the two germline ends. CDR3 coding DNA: TGTGCCAGCAGCCCGGCCCGACAGGGGAGGGGAGAGACCCAGTACTTC. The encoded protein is CASSPARQGRGETQYF. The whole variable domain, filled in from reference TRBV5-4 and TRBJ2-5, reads ETGVTQSPTHLIKTRGQQVTLRCSSQSGHNTVSWYQQALGQGPQFIFQYYREEENGRGNFPPRFSGLQFPNYSSELNVNALELDDSALYLCASSPARQGRGETQYFGPGTRLLVL.